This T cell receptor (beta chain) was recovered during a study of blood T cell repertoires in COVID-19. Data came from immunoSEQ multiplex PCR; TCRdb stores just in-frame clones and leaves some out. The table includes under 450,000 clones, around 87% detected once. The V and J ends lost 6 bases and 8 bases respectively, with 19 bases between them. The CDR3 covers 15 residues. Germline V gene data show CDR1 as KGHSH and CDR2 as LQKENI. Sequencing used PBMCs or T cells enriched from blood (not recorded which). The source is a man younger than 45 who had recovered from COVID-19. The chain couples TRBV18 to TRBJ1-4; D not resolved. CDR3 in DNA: TGTGCCAGCTCCCGCGGTCGCGACCTAAACGAAAAACTGTTTTTT. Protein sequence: CASSRGRDLNEKLFF.